The source of this T cell receptor (beta chain) is a study of T cell responses to AZD1222 COVID-19 vaccine. Study-wide results and caveats: Spike as a whole was targeted by vaccine-associated CD4 TCRs, dominant at 160-218 and 743-854.

Clones were read by immunoSEQ multiplex PCR, and TCRdb kept only the in-frame ones, dropping some. This table has roughly 200,000 clones, 90% to 95% appearing once. To note about this clone: Its antigen is as yet unknown.

The clonotype comes from an adult who received the MenACWY meningococcal vaccine as a control. The starting material was peripheral blood, obtained 28 days after the second dose of the MenACWY control vaccine.

The CDR3 spells CASTPTGINEKLFF. Here the CDR3 DNA reads TGTGCCAGCACCCCGACAGGGATTAATGAAAAACTGTTTTTT. J is TRBJ1-4 and V is TRBV6-5, with 7 bases aligning to TRBD1. The V segment lost 7 bases and the J segment 4 bases; nucleotides outside the gene matches: 6. The CDR3 spans 14 residues. The V gene's germline CDR1 is MNHEY and CDR2 SVGAGI.